The 22 T cell receptor beta chains below were found in one sample sequenced in a study of T cell responses to AZD1222 COVID-19 vaccine. The assay was immunoSEQ multiplex PCR, and TCRdb's table has in-frame clones only and misses some. The table lists 210,000 or so clones, approximately 94% of them singletons. Sequenced here: peripheral blood, sampled 28 days after the second dose of the MenACWY control vaccine. The source is an adult who received the MenACWY meningococcal vaccine as a control.

The gene calls are TRBV9 and TRBJ2-1; TRBD2 matches 10 bases. V was pared by 1 base and J by 0 bases, with 7 bases of the junction left unmatched. Germline-derived CDR1 and CDR2 are SGDLS and YYNGEE. The CDR3 is made up of 18 amino acids. The CDR3 DNA is TGTGCCAGCAGCGTATGGGGACTAGCGCAAAGCTCCTACAATGAGCAGTTCTTC. Encoded protein: CASSVWGLAQSSYNEQFF.

The chain is built from TRBV27 and TRBJ2-7; 7 nucleotides line up with TRBD1. The CDR3 has 14 amino acids. CDR1 and CDR2 from the germline V gene are MNHEY and SMNVEV (reference sequence). V lost 4 bases to trimming and J lost 9 bases; unmatched junction nucleotides: 12. Here the CDR3 DNA reads TGTGCCAGCAGTTCCTACCGACCGGGACAGAGGCAGTACTTC. It codes for CASSSYRPGQRQYF.

This sequence joins TRBV10-2 and TRBJ2-3, with 8 nucleotides matching TRBD2. After removal of 7 bases from V and 2 bases from J, the junction contained 8 bases not matched to a gene. The CDR3 is 15 amino acids. The germline V gene has CDR1 WSHSY and CDR2 SAAADI. CDR3 in DNA: TGCGCCAGCATCCCGGGACTAGACTCCACAGATACGCAGTATTTT. This encodes CASIPGLDSTDTQYF.

V usage is TRBV11-1 and J usage is TRBJ2-3; 7 bases map to TRBD2. V was pared by 5 bases and J by 2 bases, with 4 bases of the junction left unmatched. CDR1 SGHAT and CDR2 FQDESV come from the germline V gene (reference sequence). The CDR3 is 14 residues long. The CDR3 sequence is CASSPSGPTDTQYF. In nucleotides, the CDR3 is TGTGCCAGCAGCCCTAGCGGCCCCACAGATACGCAGTATTTT.

The chain is built from TRBV28 and TRBJ2-7; D remains ambiguous. CDR1 is MDHEN and CDR2 is SYDVKM in the germline V gene. V lost 7 bases, J lost 2 bases, and 18 bases lay in between. This CDR3 has 15 residues. The CDR3 region is CASTSPSSVTYEQYF. The CDR3 DNA reads as TGTGCCAGCACCTCTCCATCCAGCGTGACCTACGAGCAGTACTTC.

The chain has TRBV19 and TRBJ2-7; D is ambiguous. V was shortened by 9 bases and J by 3 bases, with 12 bases between the two germline ends. This CDR3 has 12 residues. Germline values: CDR1 LNHDA, CDR2 SQIVND (reference sequence). For the CDR3, the DNA is TGTGCCAGCTCCTCCCTGGGCTACGAGCAGTACTTC. Protein: CASSSLGYEQYF.

The chain recombines TRBV7-8 with TRBJ2-7; either TRBD1 or TRBD2 may supply D (5 bases each). Trimming cost V 1 base and J 0 bases, with 10 bases left between them. Germline V CDR1 and CDR2: SGHVS, FQNEAQ. The CDR3 extends over 15 amino acids. The CDR3 protein is CASSLEGTSSYEQYF. The CDR3 nucleotides read TGTGCCAGCAGCTTAGAGGGGACGAGCTCCTACGAGCAGTACTTC.

The J gene is TRBJ1-5, the V gene TRBV28; D uncertain. The CDR3 extends over 11 amino acids. Germline V gene sequence: CDR1 MDHEN, CDR2 SYDVKM. Deletions cut 3 bases from V and 6 bases from J, with 3 bases between. The CDR3 is CASSLAQPQHF. In nucleotides, the CDR3 is TGTGCCAGCAGTTTGGCTCAGCCCCAGCATTTT.

V is TRBV2 and J is TRBJ2-5; 10 bases are a match to TRBD2. This CDR3 has 14 amino acids. CDR1 and CDR2 from the germline V gene are SNHLY and FYNNEI. V trimming: 5 bases; J trimming: 5 bases; junction bases outside the gene matches: 5. The CDR3 region has the DNA TGTGCCAGCAGTCCGAGCGGGAGGGAGGAGACCCAGTACTTC. Amino acids: CASSPSGREETQYF.

J is TRBJ1-2 and V is TRBV6-5, with TRBD1 matching over 7 bases. This CDR3 has 14 residues. Germline assignment: CDR1 MNHEY and CDR2 SVGAGI. Losses at the gene ends were 5 bases for V and 5 bases for J; bases not matched to a gene: 8. CDR3 nucleotides: TGTGCCAGCAGTCCCCCGGGACAGAAGTATGGCTACACCTTC. Its translation: CASSPPGQKYGYTF.

This clone appeared once. The CDR3 sequence: CASSPRTAYNEQFF. CDR3 bases: TGCGCCAGCAGCCCGAGGACGGCCTACAATGAGCAGTTCTTC. The V and J genes are TRBV5-1 and TRBJ2-1, with no clear D. The CDR3 is made up of 14 amino acids. Trimming removed 4 bases from V and 2 bases from J, with 10 bases in between. The germline V gene has CDR1 SGHRS and CDR2 YFSETQ. The full variable domain, its missing parts supplied by reference TRBV5-1 and TRBJ2-1, is KAGVTQTPRYLIKTRGQQVTLSCSPISGHRSVSWYQQTPGQGLQFLFEYFSETQRNKGNFPGRFSGRQFSNSRSEMNVSTLELGDSALYLCASSPRTAYNEQFFGPGTRLTVL.

This sequence joins TRBV5-4 and TRBJ1-2; 7 bases agree with TRBD1. This CDR3 has 14 residues. Germline CDR1 and CDR2: SGHNT and YYREEE (reference sequence). Unmatched junction bases numbered 7, after V lost 0 bases and J lost 8 bases. The CDR3 region is CASSLVTGIGGYTF. CDR3 nucleotides: TGTGCCAGCAGCTTGGTGACAGGGATAGGGGGCTACACCTTC.

This clone has just one count. V and J are TRBV5-1 and TRBJ2-2; tentative D call: TRBD2 (6 bases). CDR3 length equals 15 residues. Trimming shortened V by 2 bases and J by 6 bases, and 14 bases separated the two germline ends. Germline CDR1 SGHRS, CDR2 YFSETQ. For the CDR3, the DNA is TGCGCCAGCAGCTTCGGGACTGCCTCTCCCGGGGAGCTGTTTTTT. This codes for CASSFGTASPGELFF.

V is TRBV6-4 and J is TRBJ1-3; D is undetermined. CDR3 length equals 17 residues. With 2 bases removed from V and 4 bases from J, the gap between germline ends came to 18 bases. Looked up from germline, CDR1 is MRHNA and CDR2 is SNTAGT. The CDR3 bases are TGTGCCAGCAGTGACGCCAGTCCGGACGAAAAAGGAAACACCATATATTTT. Translated, it gives CASSDASPDEKGNTIYF.

The genes are TRBV19 and TRBJ1-1, with TRBD1 matching over 10 bases. V lost 5 bases to trimming and J lost 6 bases; unmatched junction nucleotides: 12. Germline V gene sequence: CDR1 LNHDA, CDR2 SQIVND (reference sequence). This CDR3 is built from 16 residues. The chain's CDR3 is CASSLRGGQGGPEAFF. DNA of the CDR3: TGTGCCAGTAGTCTCAGGGGTGGACAGGGGGGACCTGAAGCTTTCTTT.

V gene TRBV7-8 combines with J gene TRBJ2-7; 10 nucleotides line up with TRBD1. From germline, CDR1 is SGHVS and CDR2 FQNEAQ. Trimming took 5 bases from V and 4 from J; bases not matched to a gene: 5. The CDR3 runs to 14 residues. In DNA form, the CDR3 reads TGTGCCAGCAGCCCCCGACAGGGGGCTTACGAGCAGTACTTC. Translating gives CASSPRQGAYEQYF.

V usage is TRBV5-1 and J usage is TRBJ1-5, with D hard to call. Trimming took off 2 bases at V and 4 bases at J, with 10 bases between the two ends. This CDR3 contains 14 residues. The germline V gene has CDR1 SGHRS and CDR2 YFSETQ. The DNA of the CDR3 is TGCGCCAGCAGCTTTGACGGCCTGAATCAGCCCCAGCATTTT. This sequence encodes CASSFDGLNQPQHF.

The CDR3 here is CASSVGSGRPNEQFF. The CDR3, as DNA: TGTGCCAGCAGCGTAGGGAGCGGGAGGCCGAATGAGCAGTTCTTC. The chain combines TRBV9 with TRBJ2-1; TRBD2 aligns across 9 bases. The J segment lost 7 bases and the V segment lost 0 bases, leaving 5 bases of the junction unmatched. Germline assignment: CDR1 SGDLS and CDR2 YYNGEE. The CDR3 is 15 amino acids.

The V call is TRBV9, the J call TRBJ2-5; 13 bases line up with TRBD2. Germline V lookup: CDR1 SGDLS, CDR2 YYNGEE. This CDR3 is 16 amino acids long. J lost 3 bases, V lost 3 bases, and 5 bases had no gene match. The CDR3 protein is CASSAGLAGVEETQYF. CDR3 DNA: TGTGCCAGCAGCGCAGGACTAGCGGGAGTGGAAGAGACCCAGTACTTC. The variable domain in full, with the rest retrieved from reference TRBV9 and TRBJ2-5, is DSGVTQTPKHLITATGQRVTLRCSPRSGDLSVYWYQQSLDQGLQFLIQYYNGEERAKGNILERFSAQQFPDLHSELNLSSLELGDSALYFCASSAGLAGVEETQYFGPGTRLLVL.

The chain links TRBV28 to TRBJ2-7; possibly TRBD2 for D (5 bases). The germline V gene encodes CDR1 MDHEN and CDR2 SYDVKM. The CDR3 is 13 amino acids. V was cut by 6 bases and J by 4 bases, with 13 bases left in between. The CDR3 region has the DNA TGTGCCAGCAGAGGCCCGGGGAATTACGAGCAGTACTTC. Its protein product is CASRGPGNYEQYF.

The table lists this clone with a few counts. This sequence joins TRBV6-6 and TRBJ1-2; D is perhaps TRBD1 (5 bases). The V gene's germline CDR1 is MNHNY and CDR2 SVGAGI (reference sequence). The CDR3 contains 13 residues. V lost 5 bases, J lost 4 bases, and 11 bases lay in between. This chain's CDR3 is CASSRGGGYGYTF. The CDR3 nucleotides read TGTGCCAGCAGTCGGGGGGGAGGCTATGGCTACACCTTC.

This clone is a singleton in its sample. The chain is built from TRBV28 and TRBJ2-1; tentative D call: TRBD2 (5 bases). Trimming shortened V by 7 bases and J by 4 bases, and 20 bases separated the two germline ends. There are 16 residues in the CDR3. Germline values: CDR1 MDHEN, CDR2 SYDVKM. The CDR3 coding sequence is TGTGCCAGCACCGCCAAGCCGCGGACTTCTTACAATGAGCAGTTCTTC. It codes for CASTAKPRTSYNEQFF.